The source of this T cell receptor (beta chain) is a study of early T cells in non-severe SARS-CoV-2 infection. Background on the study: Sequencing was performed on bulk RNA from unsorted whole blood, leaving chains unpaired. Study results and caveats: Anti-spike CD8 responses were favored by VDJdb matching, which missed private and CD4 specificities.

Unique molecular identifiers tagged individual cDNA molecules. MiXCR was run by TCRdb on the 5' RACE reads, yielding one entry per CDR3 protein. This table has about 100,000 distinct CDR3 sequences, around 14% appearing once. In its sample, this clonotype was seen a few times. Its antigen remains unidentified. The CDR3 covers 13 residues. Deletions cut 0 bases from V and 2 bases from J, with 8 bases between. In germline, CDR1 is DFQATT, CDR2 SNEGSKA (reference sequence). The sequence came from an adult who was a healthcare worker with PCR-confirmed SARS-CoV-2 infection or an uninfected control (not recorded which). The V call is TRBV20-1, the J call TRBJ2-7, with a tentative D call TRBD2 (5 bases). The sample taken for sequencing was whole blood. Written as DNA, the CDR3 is TGCAGTGCTAGAGATCCGAGGGCCTACGAGCAGTACTTC. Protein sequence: CSARDPRAYEQYF.